The 4 T cell receptor beta chains in this list originate from one sample, sequenced in a study of prognosis after radiotherapy for stage I lung cancer. TCR beta CDR3 amplification from genomic DNA was performed by two-round multiplex PCR. Round one of PCR was performed, and it used primers specific to each TRBV and TRBJ gene. TCRdb recomputed calls from the multiplex PCR reads with MiXCR, one row per CDR3 protein. This table has about 36,000 distinct CDR3 sequences, around 30% appearing once. The sample consisted of PBMCs, taken before or after stereotactic body radiation therapy (not recorded which). All receptors come from a donor at least 50 years old with non-small cell lung cancer.

This clonotype occurred many times. The gene calls are TRBV6-2 or TRBV6-3 and TRBJ1-1; 8 bases map to TRBD1. Losses at the gene ends were 5 bases for V and 6 bases for J; bases not matched to a gene: 8. The CDR3 contains 14 residues. The V gene's germline CDR1 is MNHEY and CDR2 SVGEGT. DNA of the CDR3: TGTGCCAGCAGTGAAGTCGACAGGGGCGCTGAAGCTTTCTTT. It yields the protein CASSEVDRGAEAFF.

A word on this clonotype: Only one base separates this from a far larger clonotype, so it likely reflects a read error. The chain is built from TRBV6-9 and TRBJ1-1; maybe TRBD1 (6 bases). CDR1 is MNHGY, CDR2 SVAAGI, per germline. The V and J ends lost 4 bases and 11 bases respectively, with 23 bases between them. The CDR3 runs to 15 residues. The CDR3 nucleotides read TGTGCCAGCAGTTCCCGGACCCCCACAGGGTGGGACGCTTTCTTT. This encodes CASSSRTPTGWDAFF.

This clonotype was recorded at least ten times. The chain employs TRBV15 and TRBJ1-1; D not certain. The CDR3 runs 13 residues. Deletions cut 1 base from V and 2 bases from J, with 5 bases between. Germline V gene sequence: CDR1 LNHNV, CDR2 YYDKDF (reference sequence). Here the CDR3 reads CATSRAVNTEAFF. The CDR3 DNA follows: TGTGCCACCAGCAGAGCCGTAAACACTGAAGCTTTCTTT.

This clonotype has ten or more counts. V is TRBV3-1 and J is TRBJ2-7; D remains unclear. Per germline, CDR1 LGHDT and CDR2 YNNKEL (reference sequence). V gave up 0 bases and J gave up 4 bases, with 7 bases separating them. The CDR3 covers 13 residues. The CDR3 region has the DNA TGTGCCAGCAGCCAAGATCTCAGTTACGAGCAGTACTTC. Translating it yields CASSQDLSYEQYF.